Presented here are 5 T cell receptor beta chains from one specimen sequenced in a study of blood T cell repertoires in COVID-19. Assay: immunoSEQ multiplex PCR; the TCRdb copy retains only in-frame clones and omits some. The sample has 360,000 or so clones, about nine tenths seen once. Sequenced sample: PBMCs or T cells enriched from blood (not recorded which). The receptors were sampled from a woman aged 30 to 39 who had recovered from COVID-19.

A single count supports this clone. The V and J genes are TRBV2 and TRBJ2-2, with 10 bases lining up with TRBD1. V dropped 6 bases and J dropped 6; count of bases not matched to a gene: 4. CDR3 length: 14 residues. The germline V gene has CDR1 SNHLY and CDR2 FYNNEI. The CDR3 DNA reads TGTGCCAGCAGCTTTGGACAGGGGGCCGGGGAGCTGTTTTTT. Amino acids: CASSFGQGAGELFF. Complete variable domain (other parts from reference TRBV2 and TRBJ2-2): EPEVTQTPSHQVTQMGQEVILRCVPISNHLYFYWYRQILGQKVEFLVSFYNNEISEKSEIFDDQFSVERPDGSNFTLKIRSTKLEDSAMYFCASSFGQGAGELFFGEGSRLTVL.

The chain recombines TRBV7-2 with TRBJ1-1, with D uncertain. This CDR3 is 14 amino acids long. Germline V gives CDR1 SGHTA, CDR2 FQGNSA. V was cut by 5 bases and J by 3 bases, with 13 bases left in between. The CDR3 is CASSKILGDTEAFF. CDR3 sequence (DNA): TGTGCCAGCAGCAAAATACTGGGAGACACTGAAGCTTTCTTT.

This clone was seen only once. V and J are TRBV3-1 (or the pseudogene TRBV3-2) and TRBJ2-7; 8 bases are a match to TRBD2. The CDR3 covers 14 residues. With V trimmed by 2 bases and J by 3 bases, 3 bases remained unmatched. CDR1 and CDR2 (germline): LGHDT, YNNKEL (reference sequence). The DNA for the CDR3 is TGTGCCAGCAGCCAACTAGCGGGTAACTACGAGCAGTACTTC. Its protein is CASSQLAGNYEQYF.

This clone appeared a few times. V usage is TRBV4-2 and J usage is TRBJ1-1; the match to TRBD1 covers 7 bases. J lost 1 base, V lost 1 base, and 3 bases had no gene match. Germline loops: CDR1 LGHNA, CDR2 YNFKEQ. The CDR3 covers 15 residues. The DNA for the CDR3 is TGTGCCAGCAGCCAAGGACAGGGCTCGAACACTGAAGCTTTCTTT. Translating it yields CASSQGQGSNTEAFF.

The genes are TRBV10-3 and TRBJ1-1, with D possibly matching TRBD1 (6 bases). V was clipped by 7 bases and J by 0 bases, with 18 bases between them. CDR3 length: 16 amino acids. Germline loops: CDR1 ENHRY, CDR2 SYGVKD. In DNA, the CDR3 is TGTGCCATCACCGAACTAGGGGGATGGTTGAACACTGAAGCTTTCTTT. Translation: CAITELGGWLNTEAFF.